This TCR beta chain was retrieved from a study of CD8 T cells in ankylosing spondylitis. Worth noting for this clonotype: Its antigen is undetermined.

TCRdb independently ran MiXCR on the 5' RACE reads; one entry per CDR3 protein. The table includes over 450,000 distinct CDR3 sequences, over 9.5% detected once. Study observations and caveats: Prior work had noted some motif variants in reactive arthritis blood and synovial fluid. Matched ankylosing spondylitis synovial fluid reportedly contained a significantly enriched population of disease-linked clones. A TCR beta motif made of about 8 highly homologous variants seemed typical of ankylosing spondylitis blood. Disease-linked clones were CD8+ and relatively rare in peripheral blood.

Sample: blood, either unsorted or a sorted T cell fraction (not recorded which). The origin of this receptor is a male donor with ankylosing spondylitis.

This CDR3 reads CASSPNLVLDEQFF. In DNA, the CDR3 is TGCGCCAGCAGCCCGAATCTAGTGTTGGATGAGCAGTTCTTC. The rearrangement joins TRBV5-1 to TRBJ2-1, with D hard to call. This CDR3 is built from 14 residues. V lost 4 bases to trimming and J lost 8 bases, with 16 bases between them. Germline CDR1 SGHRS, CDR2 YFSETQ.